Listed here are 30 T cell receptor beta chains from one sample, sequenced in a study of regulatory T cells in long-lasting Graves disease. Construction of the TCR beta libraries employed iRepertoire HTBI primers in conjunction with Arm-PCR of CDR3 regions. TCRdb re-derived calls from the multiplex PCR reads in MiXCR, one entry per CDR3 protein. The repertoire holds about 610,000 distinct CDR3 sequences, with about 16% as singletons. As for time point: newly diagnosed GD, antithyroid drugs for less than 3 months. From PBMCs, RNA was extracted and then used to make the TCR library. These data were likewise used in another study, on T cells in Graves' hyperthyroidism and ophthalmopathy.

The starting material was peripheral blood mononuclear cells (PBMCs), obtained at new diagnosis, from a patient treated with antithyroid drugs. All receptors derive from a man younger than 30 with Graves disease.

J is TRBJ1-4 and V is TRBV6-1, with D unclear. This CDR3 has 14 amino acids. The V end lost 6 bases, the J end lost 11 bases, and 19 bases lay between the germline ends. CDR1 is MNHNS, CDR2 SASEGT, per germline. CDR3 DNA sequence: TGTGCCAGCAGGCACACGGTGGACTCTGGGAAACTGTTTTTT. It is translated as CASRHTVDSGKLFF.

This clonotype was counted many times. The V call is TRBV5-6, the J call TRBJ2-1; 8 nucleotides line up with TRBD1. The end of the DNA aligns better with TRBJ2-5, so the J call may be wrong. Germline values: CDR1 SGHDT, CDR2 YYEEEE. This CDR3 has 16 amino acids. The CDR3 DNA reads as TGTGCCAGCAGCTTGGTTTACAGGGGGTCCCAAGAGACCCAGTACTTC. As protein: CASSLVYRGSQETQYF.

Ten or more counts support this clonotype. V gene TRBV5-1 combines with J gene TRBJ1-2, with D unresolved. Germline V gene lookup returns CDR1 SGHRS and CDR2 YFSETQ. V shed 4 bases and J shed 0 bases, with 10 bases lying between them. The CDR3 sequence is 14 residues long. CDR3 region: CASSQDGTNYGYTF. CDR3 sequence (DNA): TGCGCCAGCAGCCAAGACGGGACTAACTATGGCTACACCTTC.

The chain recombines TRBV6-5 with TRBJ2-7; D gene uncertain. V was trimmed by 0 bases and J by 0 bases, leaving 12 bases between them. CDR3 length equals 16 residues. Germline V gene data show CDR1 as MNHEY and CDR2 as SVGAGI. CDR3 sequence reads: CASSYSATSSSYEQYF. The DNA for the CDR3 is TGTGCCAGCAGTTACTCGGCTACCTCGAGCTCCTACGAGCAGTACTTC.

In its sample, this clonotype was seen many times. The chain has TRBV12-3 or TRBV12-4 and TRBJ1-1, with D perhaps matching TRBD1 (6 bases). The CDR3 is 15 residues long. The V gene lost 5 bases and the J gene lost 0 bases, with 13 bases spanning the gap. The CDR3 protein is CASSAQGPLNTEAFF. CDR3 nucleotide sequence: TGTGCCAGCAGTGCACAGGGTCCCCTGAACACTGAAGCTTTCTTT.

This rearrangement joins TRBV4-1 to TRBJ1-5; the match to TRBD1 covers 7 bases. J lost 0 bases, V lost 3 bases, and 5 bases had no gene match. The CDR3 is made up of 16 amino acids. CDR1 is MGHRA and CDR2 is YSYEKL in the germline V gene. The CDR3 bases are TGCGCCAGCAGCCAGGGGACAGCGTATAGCAATCAGCCCCAGCATTTT. Its translation: CASSQGTAYSNQPQHF.

This clonotype turned up a few times. This sequence joins TRBV3-1 and TRBJ2-3, with 7 positions matching TRBD2. This CDR3 comprises 16 residues. V lost 3 bases, J lost 6 bases, and 12 bases stayed unmatched. From germline, CDR1 is LGHDT and CDR2 YNNKEL (reference sequence). The CDR3 region is CASSQMAGVRSDTQYF. The CDR3 coding sequence is TGTGCCAGCAGCCAGATGGCGGGGGTGCGATCGGATACGCAGTATTTT.

This clonotype was recorded at least ten times. The chain employs TRBV12-3 or TRBV12-4 and TRBJ2-7, with unresolved D. The CDR3 runs 12 residues. Between the trimmed V and J ends, which lost 1 base and 7 bases, there was a span of 8 bases. In DNA form, the CDR3 reads TGTGCCAGCAGTTTAGATTCCCCGGAGCAGTACTTC. It specifies CASSLDSPEQYF.

The chain carries TRBV15 and TRBJ1-2; 10 bases are shared with TRBD1. The V gene's germline CDR1 is LNHNV and CDR2 YYDKDF (reference sequence). This CDR3 is 15 amino acids long. V lost 1 base and J lost 8; bases outside the gene matches: 7. The CDR3 DNA reads as TGTGCCACCAGCAGAGGTGGACAGGGGGTAAGAGGCTACACCTTC. It yields the protein CATSRGGQGVRGYTF.

This clonotype was picked up a small number of times. This chain connects TRBV7-9 to TRBJ2-2, with no clear D. The CDR3 runs to 15 residues. Trimming cost V 5 bases and J 0 bases, with 10 bases left between them. The germline V gene has CDR1 SEHNR and CDR2 FQNEAQ (reference sequence). CDR3 nucleotide sequence: TGTGCCAGCAGCATCACACGACCGAACACCGGGGAGCTGTTTTTT. Amino acid sequence: CASSITRPNTGELFF.

This clonotype was counted at least ten times. The chain has TRBV5-1 and TRBJ2-1; D unresolved. The V and J ends lost 3 bases and 9 bases respectively, with 19 bases between them. Germline lookup yields CDR1 SGHRS and CDR2 YFSETQ. This CDR3 contains 15 residues. The CDR3 sequence is CASSSTGSKQLEQFF. The CDR3 nucleotides read TGCGCCAGCAGCTCGACCGGGTCTAAGCAGCTTGAGCAGTTCTTC.

The chain joins TRBV11-3 to TRBJ2-3, with 8 bases fitting TRBD2. Germline CDR1 is SGHNT and CDR2 is YENEEA. The CDR3 extends over 15 amino acids. V shed 5 bases, J shed 3 bases, and the junction held 7 bases outside the gene matches. The CDR3 coding sequence is TGTGCCAGCAGCATCGGGGGGGGCCAGACAGATACGCAGTATTTT. This sequence encodes CASSIGGGQTDTQYF.

This clonotype has only a few counts. The chain joins TRBV24-1 to TRBJ2-5, with TRBD1 matching over 8 bases. Trimming at V came to 3 bases and at J to 5 bases, leaving 7 bases not matched to a gene. This CDR3 comprises 15 residues. CDR1 and CDR2 from the germline V gene are KGHDR and SFDVKD. The CDR3 protein is CATSDPGQGMETQYF. CDR3 nucleotide sequence: TGTGCCACCAGTGATCCTGGACAGGGTATGGAGACCCAGTACTTC.

The chain is built from TRBV5-1 and TRBJ2-7; 7 bases map to TRBD1. V lost 6 bases, J lost 3 bases, and 15 bases stayed unmatched. The CDR3 is made up of 16 amino acids. The V gene's germline CDR1 is SGHRS and CDR2 YFSETQ. DNA for the CDR3: TGCGCCAGCACCTACAAGTCTCGGGACAGCAACTACGAGCAGTACTTC. Residues: CASTYKSRDSNYEQYF.

This chain links TRBV7-9 with TRBJ2-2; D possibly corresponds to TRBD1 (5 bases). The germline V gene encodes CDR1 SEHNR and CDR2 FQNEAQ (reference sequence). Trimming stripped 5 bases from V and 3 bases from J, with 13 bases between. CDR3 length equals 15 residues. The CDR3 DNA follows: TGTGCCAGCAGCCCACCAGGGTCCGACACCGGGGAGCTGTTTTTT. Its protein is CASSPPGSDTGELFF.

This clonotype was recorded many times. The V and J genes are TRBV2 and TRBJ2-7; TRBD1 might be the D (5 bases). With 6 bases removed from V and 1 base from J, the gap between germline ends came to 16 bases. Germline loops: CDR1 SNHLY, CDR2 FYNNEI. The CDR3 consists of 15 residues. This CDR3 is CASRERGQQSYEQYF. CDR3 DNA: TGTGCCAGCAGGGAACGAGGACAACAATCCTACGAGCAGTACTTC.

This clonotype was picked up many times. The V gene is TRBV12-3 or TRBV12-4, the J gene TRBJ2-2; D remains ambiguous. V gave up 3 bases and J gave up 5 bases, with 7 bases separating them. The CDR3 consists of 13 residues. The CDR3 loop reads CASSFRRTGELFF. The CDR3 DNA is TGTGCCAGCAGTTTTCGTCGGACCGGGGAGCTGTTTTTT.

CDR3 residues: CASSSHYRADGYTF. In nucleotides, the CDR3 is TGTGCCAGCAGCTCCCATTACCGGGCGGATGGCTACACCTTC. The V and J genes are TRBV7-9 and TRBJ1-2, with D hard to call. CDR1 is SEHNR and CDR2 is FQNEAQ in the germline V gene (reference sequence). CDR3 size: 14 residues. The V end lost 4 bases, the J end lost 6 bases, and 15 bases lay between the germline ends.

The chain is built from TRBV5-1 and TRBJ2-3, with 11 bases fitting TRBD2. The CDR3 length is 16 residues. With V trimmed by 0 bases and J by 3 bases, 3 bases remained unmatched. The germline gives CDR1 SGHRS, CDR2 YFSETQ. The CDR3 DNA reads TGCGCCAGCAGCTTGGCGCTAGCGGGAGGAACAGATACGCAGTATTTT. Translation: CASSLALAGGTDTQYF.

This chain links TRBV28 with TRBJ2-7; D is undetermined. The V and J ends lost 8 bases and 2 bases respectively, with 7 bases between them. The CDR3 contains 11 residues. The germline V gene has CDR1 MDHEN and CDR2 SYDVKM. The chain's CDR3 is CASGVAYEQYF. The CDR3 bases are TGTGCCAGCGGGGTGGCCTACGAGCAGTACTTC.

This clonotype was seen at least ten times. The junction departs from the called germline gene at one end, perhaps through a read error. V and J are TRBV5-1 and TRBJ2-1; 12 bases agree with TRBD2. The CDR3 is 16 residues long. Germline CDR1 is SGHRS and CDR2 is YFSETQ. The CDR3, as DNA: TGTGCCAGCAGTCTGACTAGCGGGAGCTCCTACAATGAGCAGTTCTTC. Protein sequence: CASSLTSGSSYNEQFF.

In this sample, this clonotype turned up a few times. The chain uses TRBV19 and TRBJ1-1; D perhaps matches TRBD1 (6 bases). Between the trimmed V and J ends, which lost 5 bases and 1 base, there was a span of 14 bases. The CDR3 has 15 amino acids. Germline assignment: CDR1 LNHDA and CDR2 SQIVND (reference sequence). CDR3 in DNA: TGTGCCAGTAGTCCTTTAGGGGGGGCGAACACTGAAGCTTTCTTT. Protein: CASSPLGGANTEAFF.

This clonotype has a count of ten or more. The chain uses TRBV2 and TRBJ2-3; the D is unclear. V was clipped by 4 bases and J by 0 bases, with 5 bases between them. This CDR3 contains 13 residues. The germline V gene encodes CDR1 SNHLY and CDR2 FYNNEI. CDR3 residues: CASSGQSTDTQYF. CDR3 DNA: TGTGCCAGCAGTGGGCAGAGCACAGATACGCAGTATTTT.

The sample holds many counts of this clonotype. The CDR3 region is CSARDFRRSYEQYF. CDR3 bases: TGCAGTGCTAGAGATTTTAGACGAAGCTACGAGCAGTACTTC. This chain joins TRBV20-1 and TRBJ2-7; D gene ambiguous. CDR3 length: 14 amino acids. V was shortened by 0 bases and J by 3 bases, with 12 bases between the two germline ends. Germline V gives CDR1 DFQATT, CDR2 SNEGSKA (reference sequence).

This clonotype was counted only a few times. CDR3 bases: TGTGCCAGCAGCTCTAGCGGGGTCCAAGAGACCCAGTACTTC. As protein: CASSSSGVQETQYF. The chain has TRBV5-6 and TRBJ2-5; 9 positions match TRBD2. Germline CDR1 reads SGHDT; CDR2 reads YYEEEE. V trimming: 3 bases; J trimming: 1 base; junction bases outside the gene matches: 1. The CDR3 is 14 residues long.

This clonotype occurred many times. The V call is TRBV12-3 or TRBV12-4, the J call TRBJ2-3, with TRBD1 matching over 7 bases. Trimming at V came to 6 bases and at J to 0 bases, leaving 3 bases not matched to a gene. CDR3 length equals 14 residues. CDR3 protein: CASSRDRSTDTQYF. CDR3 in DNA: TGTGCCAGCAGCCGGGACAGAAGCACAGATACGCAGTATTTT.

This clonotype occurred a few times. The chain links TRBV7-3 to TRBJ2-2, with D perhaps matching TRBD1 or TRBD2 (5 bases each). CDR3 length equals 18 residues. The germline V and J ends were trimmed by 1 base and 1 base, with 16 bases remaining between them. Germline CDR1 is SGHTA and CDR2 is FQGTGA. The CDR3 bases are TGTGCCAGCAGCTTAAGGGAGCGGACACGGATGAACACCGGGGAGCTGTTTTTT. It yields the protein CASSLRERTRMNTGELFF.

This clonotype was observed many times. The genes are TRBV28 and TRBJ1-1; D not resolved. V was cut by 11 bases and J by 1 base, with 8 bases left in between. The CDR3 has 11 amino acids. The germline V gene has CDR1 MDHEN and CDR2 SYDVKM. This CDR3 is CAVNRNTEAFF. The CDR3 coding sequence is TGTGCCGTCAATAGGAACACTGAAGCTTTCTTT.

This clonotype showed up many times. This rearrangement joins TRBV20-1 to TRBJ1-1; 9 bases are a match to TRBD1. V dropped 3 bases and J dropped 11; count of bases not matched to a gene: 13. Germline loops: CDR1 DFQATT, CDR2 SNEGSKA (reference sequence). The CDR3 sequence is 14 residues long. The CDR3 region is CSASPGTGWSWAFF. CDR3 bases: TGCAGTGCTAGCCCCGGGACAGGGTGGTCATGGGCTTTCTTT.

The chain is built from TRBV30 and TRBJ2-7; D gene uncertain. V was shortened by 2 bases and J by 2 bases, with 4 bases between the two germline ends. Germline CDR1 GTSNPN, CDR2 SVGIG (reference sequence). The CDR3 covers 11 residues. CDR3 nucleotides: TGTGCCTGGAGTTTAACCTACGAGCAGTACTTC. Its translation: CAWSLTYEQYF. The complete variable domain, with remaining parts taken from reference TRBV30 and TRBJ2-7, reads SQTIHQWPATLVQPVGSPLSLECTVEGTSNPNLYWYRQAAGRGLQLLFYSVGIGQISSEVPQNLSASRPQDRQFILSSKKLLLSDSGFYLCAWSLTYEQYFGPGTRLTVT.